The 9 T cell receptor beta chains given below trace back to one sample, sequenced in a study of cytomegalovirus exposure and HLA in healthy donors. Both 60 Vbeta primers and 13 Jbeta primers went into the PCR. The table came from immunoSEQ multiplex PCR; TCRdb's copy has only in-frame clones and leaves some out. The table lists some 100,000 clones, around three quarters of them singletons. Sequenced sample: PBMCs. These receptors all come from a man aged 35 to 55 in good health and CMV-seronegative.

The rearrangement links TRBV19 to TRBJ1-2; D is undetermined. CDR3 length equals 11 residues. V lost 7 bases to trimming and J lost 6 bases, with 9 bases between them. Germline loops: CDR1 LNHDA, CDR2 SQIVND (reference sequence). CDR3 nucleotides: TGTGCCAGTAAGACCCTAGATGGCTACACCTTC. It is translated as CASKTLDGYTF.

This chain joins TRBV10-1 and TRBJ1-5; D gene uncertain. CDR1 and CDR2 (germline): WNHNN, SYGVQD (reference sequence). V lost 2 bases and J 7 bases, leaving 3 bases between the germline ends. The CDR3 runs to 11 residues. CDR3 in DNA: TGCGCCAGCAGTGAGCCACAGCCCCAGCATTTT. Translation gives CASSEPQPQHF.

This clone was counted between two and nine times. CDR3 nucleotides: TGTGCCAGCAGCGCAGGGGAATTATCGGACGAGCAGTACTTC. Translation gives CASSAGELSDEQYF. The chain is built from TRBV6-4 and TRBJ2-7, with D tentatively TRBD1 (6 bases). The V gene lost 6 bases and the J gene lost 5 bases, with 17 bases spanning the gap. From germline, CDR1 is MRHNA and CDR2 SNTAGT. CDR3 length equals 14 residues.

The genes are TRBV18 and TRBJ2-2, with D possibly matching TRBD1 (5 bases). The CDR3 runs 15 residues. Germline V gene lookup returns CDR1 KGHSH and CDR2 LQKENI. V gave up 4 bases and J gave up 2 bases, with 11 bases separating them. CDR3 sequence reads: CASSLYQGNTGELFF. The CDR3 DNA follows: TGTGCCAGCTCACTCTACCAGGGAAACACCGGGGAGCTGTTTTTT.

The chain links TRBV5-6 to TRBJ2-2; tentative D call: TRBD2 (5 bases). V lost 0 bases, J lost 2 bases, and 11 bases lay in between. The CDR3 sequence is 16 residues long. CDR1 is SGHDT and CDR2 is YYEEEE in the germline V gene. The CDR3 DNA follows: TGTGCCAGCAGCTTGGGGCCTAGCATAAACACCGGGGAGCTGTTTTTT. This codes for CASSLGPSINTGELFF.

The chain couples TRBV6-4 to TRBJ2-2, with D tentatively TRBD1 (6 bases). There are 15 residues in the CDR3. The ends were cut back, 3 bases at V and 6 bases at J, with 14 bases in the middle. Germline V CDR1 and CDR2: MRHNA, SNTAGT. The CDR3 coding sequence is TGTGCCAGCAGTGAACAGGGTGAGAGCGCCGGGGAGCTGTTTTTT. This encodes CASSEQGESAGELFF.

The chain recombines TRBV30 with TRBJ2-5; tentative D call: TRBD2 (6 bases). CDR1 GTSNPN and CDR2 SVGIG come from the germline V gene (reference sequence). CDR3 length: 12 amino acids. Trimming left V 5 bases short and J 0 bases short, with 7 bases between. CDR3 region: CAWGRNQETQYF. The CDR3 region has the DNA TGTGCCTGGGGGAGGAACCAAGAGACCCAGTACTTC.

This chain links TRBV6-1 with TRBJ2-1, with 12 bases matching TRBD2. Germline CDR1 MNHNS, CDR2 SASEGT. Losses at the gene ends were 1 base for V and 4 bases for J; bases not matched to a gene: 8. The CDR3 covers 18 residues. The CDR3 DNA reads as TGTGCCAGCAGTGAAGAAGCCCGACTAGCGGGGGTATACAATGAGCAGTTCTTC. This encodes CASSEEARLAGVYNEQFF.

The rearrangement uses TRBV19 and TRBJ1-3; no definite D call. CDR3 length: 18 residues. Germline CDR1 is LNHDA and CDR2 is SQIVND (reference sequence). The V end lost 3 bases, the J end lost 0 bases, and 18 bases lay between the germline ends. The CDR3 DNA reads as TGTGCCAGTAGTATCGGCGGGAACCAGCATTACTCTGGAAACACCATATATTTT. It yields the protein CASSIGGNQHYSGNTIYF.